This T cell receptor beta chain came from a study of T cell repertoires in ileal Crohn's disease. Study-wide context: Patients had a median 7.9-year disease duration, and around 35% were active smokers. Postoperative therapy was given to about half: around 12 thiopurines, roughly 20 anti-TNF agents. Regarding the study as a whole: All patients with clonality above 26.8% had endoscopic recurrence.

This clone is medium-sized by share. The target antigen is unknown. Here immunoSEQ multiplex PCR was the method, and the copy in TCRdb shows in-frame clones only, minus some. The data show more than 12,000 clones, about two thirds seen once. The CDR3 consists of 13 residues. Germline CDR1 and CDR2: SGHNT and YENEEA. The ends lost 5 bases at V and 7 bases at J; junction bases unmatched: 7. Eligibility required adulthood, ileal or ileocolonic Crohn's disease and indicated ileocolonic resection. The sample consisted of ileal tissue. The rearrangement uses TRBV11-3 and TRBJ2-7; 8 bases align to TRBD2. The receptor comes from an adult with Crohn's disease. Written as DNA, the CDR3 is TGTGCCAGCAGCCGGACTAGCCTTGGGGAGCAGTACTTC. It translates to CASSRTSLGEQYF. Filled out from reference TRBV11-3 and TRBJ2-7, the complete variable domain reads EAGVVQSPRYKIIEKKQPVAFWCNPISGHNTLYWYLQNLGQGPELLIRYENEEAVDDSQLPKDRFSAERLKGVDSTLKIQPAELGDSAVYLCASSRTSLGEQYFGPGTRLTVT.